One sample yielded the 10 T cell receptor beta chains listed below, sequenced in a study of glioma-infiltrating T cells. Amplification of TCR alpha and beta CDR3 regions from RNA used iRepertoire nested multiplex PCR. TCRdb passed the multiplex PCR reads through MiXCR, listing each CDR3 protein once. The table lists a few hundred thousand distinct CDR3 sequences, roughly two fifths of them singletons, with approximately 12% in the top ten. The source material was glioma tissue, nonneoplastic brain tissue, or PBMCs (not recorded which). These TCRs come from a human donor with low-grade glioma or glioblastoma, undergoing nonglioma brain surgery, or in good health (not recorded which).

This clonotype was detected only a few times. This chain joins TRBV7-2 and TRBJ2-5, with D possibly being TRBD2 (6 bases). The CDR3 runs to 14 residues. Trimming pared 3 bases from V and 5 bases from J, leaving 13 bases between. Germline assignment: CDR1 SGHTA and CDR2 FQGNSA. CDR3 nucleotide sequence: TGTGCCAGCAGCTTCGGACTACGCGCTGAGACCCAGTACTTC. Translation: CASSFGLRAETQYF.

As to this clonotype: One end of the junction fails to match germline, which may point to a read error. The V gene is TRBV7-9, the J gene TRBJ2-7, with TRBD2 as a possible D gene (6 bases). This CDR3 contains 12 residues. CDR1 is SEHNR, CDR2 FQNEAQ, per germline (reference sequence). The CDR3 bases are TGTGCCAGCAGCCCCCGGAGGGAGCTTCGGTTCTTC. This encodes CASSPRRELRFF.

This clonotype was counted only a few times. CDR3 DNA: TGTGCCAGCAGTTCGCCGATGAGCTCTGGAAACACCATATATTTT. This sequence encodes CASSSPMSSGNTIYF. This sequence joins TRBV12-3 or TRBV12-4 and TRBJ1-3; D ambiguous. This CDR3 comprises 15 residues. Trimming pared 4 bases from V and 0 bases from J, leaving 10 bases between.

The sample holds a few counts of this clonotype. The V call is TRBV7-9, the J call TRBJ2-1; D not resolved. The CDR3 has 16 residues. The V gene's germline CDR1 is SEHNR and CDR2 FQNEAQ (reference sequence). Trimming shortened V by 4 bases and J by 0 bases, and 13 bases separated the two germline ends. The CDR3 region is CASSSRRTSSYNEQFF. The CDR3 nucleotides read TGTGCCAGCAGCTCCCGACGGACGAGCTCCTACAATGAGCAGTTCTTC.

The table lists this clonotype with many counts. The gene calls are TRBV28 and TRBJ2-3; TRBD1 is a possible D gene (6 bases). CDR1 MDHEN and CDR2 SYDVKM come from the germline V gene. V lost 7 bases to trimming and J lost 6 bases, with 17 bases between them. The CDR3 loop spans 14 amino acids. Written as DNA, the CDR3 is TGTGCCAGCAACGCCCCGGGGACACGTGATACGCAGTATTTT. As protein: CASNAPGTRDTQYF.

As to this clonotype: A much larger clone lies a single base off, so this may be a read error. This rearrangement joins TRBV6-2 or TRBV6-3 to TRBJ2-1; no definite D call. V lost 2 bases, J lost 9 bases, and 8 bases lay in between. This CDR3 region has 12 residues. In germline, CDR1 is MNHEY, CDR2 SVGEGT. The CDR3, as DNA: TGTGCCAGCAGTTACGAAGGCAGTGAGCAGTTCTTC. Translation: CASSYEGSEQFF.

Regarding this clonotype: This sequence may be a read error, since a much larger clone differs from it by one base. The rearrangement uses TRBV7-2 and TRBJ2-3, with TRBD1 as a possible D gene (6 bases). Germline V gene lookup returns CDR1 SGHTA and CDR2 FQGNSA. The CDR3 loop spans 16 amino acids. V lost 5 bases and J lost 0, with 15 bases in between. CDR3 loop: CASSPWTEPSTDTQYF. In DNA, the CDR3 is TGTGCCAGCAGCCCTTGGACAGAACCTAGCACAGATACGCAGTATTTT.

The sample holds a few counts of this clonotype. The rearrangement links TRBV6-1 to TRBJ1-2; D may be TRBD1 (5 bases). The CDR3 is 15 residues long. Germline-derived CDR1 and CDR2 are MNHNS and SASEGT. With 6 bases removed from V and 3 bases from J, the gap between germline ends came to 17 bases. The CDR3 DNA sequence: TGTGCCAGCAGATTCTCCATGCTGACAGACTATGGCTACACCTTC. This gives the protein CASRFSMLTDYGYTF.

With respect to this clonotype: A single base separates this from a much larger clone, so it may be a read error. The V gene is TRBV15, the J gene TRBJ1-3; no definite D call. From germline, CDR1 is LNHNV and CDR2 YYDKDF (reference sequence). CDR3 length: 15 amino acids. The CDR3 loop reads CATSRDRNSGNTINF. CDR3 DNA: TGTGCCACCAGCAGAGATCGGAACTCTGGAAACACCATAAATTTT.

V usage is TRBV11-2 and J usage is TRBJ1-3; D is undetermined. Germline lookup yields CDR1 SGHAT and CDR2 FQNNGV. The V end was cut by 4 bases, the J end by 2 bases, with 9 bases between. The CDR3 covers 14 residues. As DNA, the CDR3 is TGTGCCAGCAGCTCATCGAGGGCTGGAAACACCATATATTTT. Protein sequence: CASSSSRAGNTIYF.